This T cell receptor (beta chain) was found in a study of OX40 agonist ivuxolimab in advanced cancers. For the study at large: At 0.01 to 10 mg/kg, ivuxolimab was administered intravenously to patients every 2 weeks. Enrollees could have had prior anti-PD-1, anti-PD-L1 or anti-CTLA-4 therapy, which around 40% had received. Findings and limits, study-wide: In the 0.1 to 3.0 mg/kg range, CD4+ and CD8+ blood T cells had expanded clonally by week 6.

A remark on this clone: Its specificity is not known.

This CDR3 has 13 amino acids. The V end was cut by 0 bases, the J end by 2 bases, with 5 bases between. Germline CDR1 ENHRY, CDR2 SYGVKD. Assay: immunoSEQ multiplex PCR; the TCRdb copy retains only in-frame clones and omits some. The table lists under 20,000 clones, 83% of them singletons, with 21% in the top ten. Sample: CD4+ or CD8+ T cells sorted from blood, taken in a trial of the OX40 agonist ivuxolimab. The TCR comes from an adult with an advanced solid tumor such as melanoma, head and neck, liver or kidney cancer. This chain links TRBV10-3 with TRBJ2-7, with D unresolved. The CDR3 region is CAISESSTYEQYF. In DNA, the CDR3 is TGTGCCATCAGTGAGTCCTCCACCTACGAGCAGTACTTC.